Listed below are T cell receptor beta chains from one sample, sequenced in a study of blood T cell repertoires in COVID-19. Here immunoSEQ multiplex PCR was the method, and the copy in TCRdb shows in-frame clones only, minus some. The table includes around 85,000 clones, roughly 89% detected once. The material sequenced was peripheral blood. The source is a man between 60 and 75 years old with acute or convalescent COVID-19. CDR3s leave out the opening cysteine and the closing phenylalanine or tryptophan. The order of the fields is V gene, clone size, CDR3 protein. The size field is filled for only some rows; it gives once, few, many or a size class.

>TRBV14|NA
ASSQGYTGPNYGYT
>TRBV9|NA
ASSVEGQPIHGYT
>TRBV12-3/TRBV12-4|NA
ASSLVAGETQY
>TRBV19|few
ASSIDVNYRQRMNTEAF
>TRBV6-2/TRBV6-3|NA
ASSYGRNTEAF
>TRBV18|NA
ASSPPGGDTQY
>TRBV15|NA
ATSSIQNEKLF
>TRBV11-3|NA
ARRRAGGPTNTGELF
>TRBV5-6|NA
ASSFKGQGSSGELF
>TRBV7-2|few
ASSLIAGGGTGELF